These T cell receptor beta chains were read from a single sample in a study of identical twins. TCRdb called the 5' RACE reads again in MiXCR, with one record for every CDR3 protein. The data show just over 450,000 distinct CDR3 sequences, approximately 15% seen once. These same data were also listed under a study on yellow fever vaccine responses in identical twins.

Sequencing was done on a sample of CD4+ T cells sorted from blood. The receptor set was obtained from a woman in her late teens or twenties in good health. The CDR3 runs from the conserved cysteine through the conserved F or W. The order of the fields is V gene, clone size, D gene, J gene, CDR3 DNA, CDR3 protein. The D gene is left open where the match is weak. Some rows have no size entry. The others give once, few or many, or a class for an expanded clone.

TRBV6-5	NA	NA	TRBJ1-1	TGTGCCAGCACTTCCGTACGTGGGGTTTTTGGTGAAGCTTTCTTT	CASTSVRGVFGEAFF
TRBV9	NA	NA	TRBJ2-3	TGTGCCAGCAGCGGATCGGGGGTGCGCACAGATACGCAGTATTTT	CASSGSGVRTDTQYF
TRBV24-1	few	TRBD1	TRBJ2-7	TGTGCCACCAGTGAGGACAGGGATCCCTACGAGCAGTACTTC	CATSEDRDPYEQYF
TRBV18	NA	TRBD2	TRBJ2-7	TGTGCCAGCTCATCTTTAGCGGGCCTGAGCTCCTACGAGCAGTACTTC	CASSSLAGLSSYEQYF
TRBV27	few	TRBD2	TRBJ2-5	TGTGCCAGCAGTCCGGGGTCCAGCGGGAGATTGAAGACCCAGTACTTC	CASSPGSSGRLKTQYF
TRBV10-3	NA	TRBD2	TRBJ2-7	TGTGCCATCAGTGATGGGACTAGCTCCTACGAGCAGTACTTC	CAISDGTSSYEQYF
TRBV3-1	NA	NA	TRBJ1-2	TGTGCCAGCAGCCAAGACCGGCTTGGCTACACCTTC	CASSQDRLGYTF
TRBV20-1	few	NA	TRBJ1-2	TGCAGTGCTAGAGATCCCAGGAAGTCCTATGGCTACACCTTC	CSARDPRKSYGYTF
TRBV3-1	NA	NA	TRBJ1-4	TGTGCCAGCAGCCATTACTCGCGGGACCCGGTTTTT	CASSHYSRDPVF
TRBV18	NA	NA	TRBJ1-5	TGTGCCAGCTCACCACGGGGGGGTTCGGATCAGCCCCAGCATTTT	CASSPRGGSDQPQHF
TRBV5-4	NA	NA	TRBJ2-4	TGTGCCAGCAGCCCCGCGGGGACGATTCTAGCCAAAAACATTCAGTACTTC	CASSPAGTILAKNIQYF
TRBV7-2	once	NA	TRBJ2-1	TGTGCCAGCAGCTCAACTAGCAGCCCGGGTCTCAATGAGCAGTTCTTC	CASSSTSSPGLNEQFF
TRBV5-1	NA	TRBD2	TRBJ2-3	TGCGCCAGCAGCTTGGAACCCGGGGGCATTAGCGGGGGGGCCTGGGCAGATACGCAGTATTTT	CASSLEPGGISGGAWADTQYF
TRBV6-2/TRBV6-3	few	NA	TRBJ2-5	TGTGCCAGCAGTTACTCTAGCGGAGGGGGAGAGACCCAGTACTTC	CASSYSSGGGETQYF
TRBV4-2	few	TRBD2	TRBJ2-2	TGTGCCAGCAGCCAAGATCCCGGACTAGCTCGTATGACCGGGGAGCTGTTTTTT	CASSQDPGLARMTGELFF
TRBV6-1	NA	NA	TRBJ2-5	TGTGCCAGCAGACCACCCCTCCCGGGATTCCAGTACTTC	CASRPPLPGFQYF
TRBV11-1	NA	TRBD2	TRBJ2-1	TGTGCCAGCAGCTTTCCTTTTCTAGCGGGGGGCTTGAGCTCCTACAATGAGCAGTTCTTC	CASSFPFLAGGLSSYNEQFF
TRBV7-2	many	TRBD1	TRBJ2-7	TGTGCCAGCAGCTTAGACAACAGGGGTAACGAGCAGTACTTC	CASSLDNRGNEQYF
TRBV3-1	NA	NA	TRBJ2-7	TGTGCCAGCAGCCAAGGACAAGGGATGGGACTCTACGAGCAGTACTTC	CASSQGQGMGLYEQYF
TRBV18	NA	NA	TRBJ2-2	TGTGCCAGCTCAAGGGAGCGAACCGGGGAGCTGTTTTTT	CASSRERTGELFF
TRBV9	NA	NA	TRBJ2-1	TGTGCCAGCAGCGTAGAACTACATGGGAACAATGAGCAGTTCTTC	CASSVELHGNNEQFF
TRBV30	NA	TRBD1	TRBJ2-1	TGTGCCTGGGAGGGGGCGAATGAGCAGTTCTTC	CAWEGANEQFF
TRBV24-1	NA	NA	TRBJ2-1	TGTGCCACCAGTGAACAGGTAGGGAATGAGCAGTTCTTC	CATSEQVGNEQFF
TRBV5-1	NA	TRBD2	TRBJ2-7	TGCGCCAGCAGCCGGACCCTAGCGGGGGACTCCTACGAGCAGTACTTC	CASSRTLAGDSYEQYF
TRBV11-2	many	TRBD2	TRBJ2-1	TGTGCCAGCAGCCAACTAGCGGGTGAGCAGTTCTTC	CASSQLAGEQFF
TRBV29-1	many	NA	TRBJ2-5	TGCAGCGTTATTGGCGGGGCGCAGACCCAGTACTTC	CSVIGGAQTQYF
TRBV7-9	few	NA	TRBJ1-1	TGTGCCAGCAGCCCATCGGACAGATACCAGTTGAACACTGAAGCTTTCTTT	CASSPSDRYQLNTEAFF